The clone carrying this TCR beta chain appeared a single time. Random-hexamer reverse transcription was applied to roughly 0.5 to 1 ug RNA. TCR beta CDR3 was amplified by immunoSEQ covering 54 Vbeta and 13 Jbeta. TCRdb itself ran the immunoSEQ multiplex PCR reads through MiXCR, one entry per CDR3 protein. Counted here are approximately 130,000 distinct CDR3 sequences, around 91% occurring once; the ten biggest clones make up around 0.22%. This sample is drawn from a study of CD8 T cells in Susac syndrome. The authors sequenced TCR beta from blood CD8+ and CD4+ T cells. The clonotype comes from a human donor with multiple sclerosis. Sequenced sample: CD8+ T cells from PBMCs.

The CDR3, as DNA: TGTGCCAGCAGGTCGATAACAGGGGACACCGGGGAGCTGTTTTTT. This gives the protein CASRSITGDTGELFF. This chain uses TRBV2 with TRBJ2-2; TRBD1 matches at 7 bases. V was clipped by 6 bases and J by 3 bases; unmatched bases: 7. CDR1 SNHLY and CDR2 FYNNEI come from the germline V gene. The CDR3 spans 15 residues.